One T cell receptor (beta chain) is described in this entry. The protocol was immunoSEQ multiplex PCR, while the TCRdb copy is restricted to in-frame clones and leaves out a portion. The profile covers some 170,000 clones, with about 93% appearing a single time and around 0.93% taken by the ten largest. The data stem from a study of T cell responses to AZD1222 COVID-19 vaccine. Losses at the gene ends were 2 bases for V and 0 bases for J; bases not matched to a gene: 4. The V gene's germline CDR1 is SEHNR and CDR2 FQNEAQ (reference sequence). The CDR3 loop spans 16 amino acids. V and J are TRBV7-9 and TRBJ2-5; 9 bases align to TRBD2. This clonotype was obtained from an adult who received the MenACWY meningococcal vaccine as a control. Source: peripheral blood, taken 28 days after the second dose of the MenACWY control vaccine. The CDR3 coding sequence is TGTGCCAGCAGCTTATCGGCGGGGGGGTACCAAGAGACCCAGTACTTC. This encodes CASSLSAGGYQETQYF.